These T cell receptor beta chains were read from a single sample in a study of T cell responses to AZD1222 COVID-19 vaccine. Sequenced by immunoSEQ multiplex PCR; TCRdb stores in-frame clones only, minus some. Here the sample spans roughly 70,000 clones, 75% to 90% being singletons. The sample in question was peripheral blood, obtained 28 days after the second AZD1222 dose. These receptors all stem from an adult who received the AZD1222 COVID-19 vaccine. CDR3s include the opening cysteine and the closing phenylalanine or tryptophan. A D gene is named only where the DNA matches it firmly. The size entry is marked missing in some rows and otherwise reads once, few, many or a size class.

j_call clone_size d_call v_call cdr3_aa cdr3_nt
TRBJ2-3 . . TRBV12-3/TRBV12-4 CASSRDPGGTQYF TGTGCCAGCAGTCGGGACCCCGGGGGTACGCAGTATTTT
TRBJ2-1 . . TRBV5-1 CASSWGWGLSYNEQFF TGCGCCAGCAGCTGGGGCTGGGGGCTGTCCTACAATGAGCAGTTCTTC
TRBJ1-5 . TRBD1 TRBV19 CATQQGAVIQPQHF TGTGCCACACAACAGGGGGCGGTTATCCAGCCCCAGCATTTT
TRBJ2-1 once TRBD2 TRBV3-1/TRBV3-2 CASSPPGGGSEQFF TGTGCCAGCAGCCCACCGGGGGGGGGAAGTGAGCAGTTCTTC
TRBJ1-6 many . TRBV9 CASSVEGRGGSPLHF TGTGCCAGCAGCGTAGAGGGCAGGGGAGGTTCACCCCTCCACTTT
TRBJ2-2 . TRBD1 TRBV2 CASRPGQGAAGELFF TGTGCCAGCAGACCGGGACAGGGGGCGGCCGGGGAGCTGTTTTTT
TRBJ2-3 . TRBD1 TRBV9 CASSIDRGPRDTQYF TGTGCCAGCAGCATCGACAGGGGGCCCAGGGATACGCAGTATTTT
TRBJ2-3 . . TRBV29-1 CSAPSEGYTDTQYF TGCAGCGCTCCCTCTGAGGGGTACACAGATACGCAGTATTTT
TRBJ1-1 . . TRBV6-1 CASSDNGVNTEAFF TGTGCCAGCAGTGATAACGGGGTGAACACTGAAGCTTTCTTT
TRBJ1-1 . . TRBV6-1 CASSEAGMNTEAFF TGTGCCAGCAGTGAAGCCGGGATGAACACTGAAGCTTTCTTT
TRBJ1-2 once TRBD1 TRBV14 CASSQGRAGGSYGYTF TGTGCCAGCAGCCAAGGCCGAGCAGGGGGCAGCTATGGCTACACCTTC
TRBJ1-2 . . TRBV14 CASSQTWAGYTF TGTGCCAGCAGCCAGACCTGGGCTGGCTACACCTTC
TRBJ2-1 . . TRBV7-8 CASSPRGEGVMRGNEQFF TGTGCCAGCAGCCCTAGAGGGGAAGGGGTAATGCGAGGCAATGAGCAGTTCTTC
TRBJ1-3 . . TRBV12-3/TRBV12-4 CASLGGAGNTIYF TGTGCCAGCCTAGGTGGGGCCGGAAACACCATATATTTT
TRBJ1-6 . . TRBV27 CASSFSLGLPYNSPLHF TGTGCCAGCAGTTTCTCTCTCGGTCTCCCCTATAATTCACCCCTCCACTTT